A single sample gave rise to the 22 T cell receptor beta chains below, sequenced in a study of blood T cell repertoires in COVID-19 (dated by TCRdb to the early 2020s). Preparation of the library involved the immunoSEQ multiplex PCR assay. Here the immuneACCESS table is served through TCRdb, limited to in-frame sequences with V and J called. Missing clones are a known gap in these copies; in checked studies unresolved V genes cover under half, and the rest lacks a known reason. For this sample the table gives about 150,000 clones, of which approximately 86% were detected only once. 2.4% of the sample lies in the top ten. Sample: peripheral blood. The source is a woman in her 70s with acute or convalescent COVID-19.

The chain has TRBV5-4 and TRBJ2-1, with D possibly being TRBD1 (6 bases). Germline V gene lookup returns CDR1 SGHNT and CDR2 YYREEE (reference sequence). V was shortened by 0 bases and J by 15 bases, with 16 bases between the two germline ends. The length of the CDR3 is 13 residues. CDR3 in DNA: TGTGCCAGCAGCTTGGCCGGCGTGACAGGATCGTTCTTC. It codes for CASSLAGVTGSFF.

This chain joins TRBV13 and TRBJ1-1; 8 bases map to TRBD1. V lost 3 bases, J lost 1 base, and 4 bases stayed unmatched. CDR1 and CDR2 from the germline V gene are PRHDT and FYEKMQ (reference sequence). The CDR3 runs to 15 residues. CDR3 sequence reads: CASSFHRGRNTEAFF. The CDR3 DNA follows: TGTGCCAGCAGCTTTCACAGGGGGAGGAACACTGAAGCTTTCTTT.

The chain couples TRBV7-9 to TRBJ2-7; D gene ambiguous. Germline V lookup: CDR1 SEHNR, CDR2 FQNEAQ (reference sequence). The CDR3 contains 14 residues. V shed 2 bases and J shed 0 bases, with 8 bases lying between them. CDR3 in amino acids: CASSLMADSYEQYF. The CDR3 bases are TGTGCCAGCAGCTTAATGGCCGACTCCTACGAGCAGTACTTC.

The gene calls are TRBV29-1 and TRBJ2-3; 10 positions match TRBD1. The CDR3 contains 15 residues. Trimming took 6 bases from V and 4 from J; bases not matched to a gene: 10. Germline CDR1 is SQVTM and CDR2 is ANQGSEA. The CDR3 DNA follows: TGCAGCGTGCGTCCCAGGGACAGGGGCCCAGATACGCAGTATTTT. Translation: CSVRPRDRGPDTQYF.

This chain joins TRBV9 and TRBJ1-2; 12 nucleotides line up with TRBD1. The CDR3 is made up of 16 amino acids. V shed 2 bases, J shed 8 bases, and the junction held 10 bases outside the gene matches. In germline, CDR1 is SGDLS, CDR2 YYNGEE. CDR3 coding DNA: TGTGCCAGCAGCGTCGTACCGGGACAGGGGGCAAAAGGCTACACCTTC. This sequence encodes CASSVVPGQGAKGYTF. Based on the CDR3 plus reference TRBV9 and TRBJ1-2, the full variable domain is DSGVTQTPKHLITATGQRVTLRCSPRSGDLSVYWYQQSLDQGLQFLIQYYNGEERAKGNILERFSAQQFPDLHSELNLSSLELGDSALYFCASSVVPGQGAKGYTFGSGTRLTVV.

This chain joins TRBV2 and TRBJ1-2, with a possible D match to TRBD1 (6 bases). V lost 7 bases and J lost 8, with 17 bases in between. The V gene's germline CDR1 is SNHLY and CDR2 FYNNEI. The CDR3 has 13 residues. This CDR3 reads CASTRTEVDGYTF. CDR3 DNA sequence: TGTGCCAGCACCCGGACAGAAGTGGACGGCTACACCTTC.

The genes are TRBV19 and TRBJ2-7; a weak D match, TRBD2 (6 bases). The CDR3 extends over 17 amino acids. CDR1 and CDR2 from the germline V gene are LNHDA and SQIVND (reference sequence). V shed 1 base and J shed 4 bases, with 20 bases lying between them. CDR3 residues: CASSIGRLVGGDYEQYF. DNA for the CDR3: TGTGCCAGTAGTATAGGTCGACTGGTCGGGGGTGATTACGAGCAGTACTTC.

The chain carries TRBV27 and TRBJ2-1; TRBD2 matches at 7 bases. The CDR3 covers 16 residues. J was trimmed by 0 bases and V by 0 bases; bases with no gene match: 2. Germline loops: CDR1 MNHEY, CDR2 SMNVEV (reference sequence). CDR3 sequence: CASSLSAGDSYNEQFF. CDR3 in DNA: TGTGCCAGCAGTTTATCCGCGGGGGACTCCTACAATGAGCAGTTCTTC.

As DNA, the CDR3 is TGTGCCAGCAGCCAAGACTCACGAGCTGAAAAACTGTTTTTT. Amino acid sequence: CASSQDSRAEKLFF. The chain carries TRBV3-1 (or the pseudogene TRBV3-2) and TRBJ1-4; D gene unclear. This CDR3 comprises 14 residues. In germline, CDR1 is LGHDT, CDR2 YNNKEL (reference sequence). V shed 0 bases and J shed 7 bases, with 9 bases lying between them.

This clone was seen a single time. The rearrangement links TRBV10-3 to TRBJ2-3, with D perhaps matching TRBD1 (5 bases). V lost 6 bases and J 0 bases, leaving 13 bases between the germline ends. The CDR3 loop spans 15 amino acids. CDR1 and CDR2 from the germline V gene are ENHRY and SYGVKD. The CDR3 spells CAIRETEASTDTQYF. CDR3 DNA sequence: TGTGCCATCAGGGAGACAGAAGCTAGCACAGATACGCAGTATTTT.

The chain employs TRBV2 and TRBJ1-5; maybe TRBD1 (6 bases). Trimming stripped 5 bases from V and 0 bases from J, with 8 bases between. CDR1 and CDR2 from the germline V gene are SNHLY and FYNNEI. This CDR3 spans 14 amino acids. CDR3 in DNA: TGTGCCAGCAGTCGGGACAATAGCAATCAGCCCCAGCATTTT. This gives the protein CASSRDNSNQPQHF.

The J gene is TRBJ2-5, the V gene TRBV20-1; 8 nucleotides agree with TRBD2. The CDR3 runs to 11 residues. Germline V gives CDR1 DFQATT, CDR2 SNEGSKA (reference sequence). V dropped 3 bases and J dropped 7; count of bases not matched to a gene: 1. The CDR3 bases are TGCAGTGCTAGCGGGGGGGCGACCCAGTACTTC. Protein: CSASGGATQYF.

The chain carries TRBV19 and TRBJ2-1, with 14 bases lining up with TRBD2. Trimming at V came to 7 bases and at J to 10 bases, leaving 9 bases not matched to a gene. Germline-derived CDR1 and CDR2 are LNHDA and SQIVND (reference sequence). This CDR3 comprises 15 residues. The CDR3 sequence is CASMPTSGGGGEQFF. CDR3 in DNA: TGTGCCAGTATGCCGACTAGCGGGGGGGGCGGGGAGCAGTTCTTC. Variable domain in full (rest from reference TRBV19 and TRBJ2-1): DGGITQSPKYLFRKEGQNVTLSCEQNLNHDAMYWYRQDPGQGLRLIYYSQIVNDFQKGDIAEGYSVSREKKESFPLTVTSAQKNPTAFYLCASMPTSGGGGEQFFGPGTRLTVL.

The chain uses TRBV3-1 (or the pseudogene TRBV3-2) and TRBJ1-6; possible D gene TRBD1, 5 bases. With 1 base removed from V and 10 bases from J, the gap between germline ends came to 20 bases. The CDR3 runs 17 residues. Germline V lookup: CDR1 LGHDT, CDR2 YNNKEL (reference sequence). The DNA for the CDR3 is TGTGCCAGCAGCCAAGCCCAACGAGGACTAGGGGAATCACCCCTCCACTTT. It codes for CASSQAQRGLGESPLHF.

The chain links TRBV9 to TRBJ2-2; TRBD2 matches at 8 bases. The V gene's germline CDR1 is SGDLS and CDR2 YYNGEE. Trimming at V came to 1 base and at J to 3 bases, leaving 5 bases not matched to a gene. The CDR3 length is 16 residues. The CDR3 nucleotides are TGTGCCAGCAGCGTAAGGGGACTAGGACACACCGGGGAGCTGTTTTTT. This gives the protein CASSVRGLGHTGELFF.

Here the CDR3 DNA reads TGTGCCAGCAGGGGACTAGCTTTTCCTAGGGAGACCCAGTACTTC. Residues: CASRGLAFPRETQYF. The rearrangement uses TRBV2 and TRBJ2-5; 9 bases align to TRBD2. There are 15 residues in the CDR3. Germline CDR1 reads SNHLY; CDR2 reads FYNNEI. The junction had 10 bases not matched to a gene; V was cut back by 6 bases and J by 5 bases.

This clone has just a few counts. The V and J genes are TRBV4-1 and TRBJ1-3; 8 bases align to TRBD1. The CDR3 extends over 16 amino acids. In germline, CDR1 is MGHRA, CDR2 YSYEKL. The J segment lost 4 bases and the V segment lost 3 bases, leaving 8 bases of the junction unmatched. CDR3 sequence reads: CASSQPGTGLGNTIYF. CDR3 bases: TGCGCCAGCAGCCAGCCGGGGACAGGCTTAGGAAACACCATATATTTT.

The CDR3 nucleotides are TGTGCCACCAGCACCGACAGGGGGGCTCGCGAGCAGTACTTC. This gives the protein CATSTDRGAREQYF. V usage is TRBV15 and J usage is TRBJ2-7, with TRBD1 identical over 9 bases. CDR1 LNHNV and CDR2 YYDKDF come from the germline V gene (reference sequence). Germline trimming cut 4 bases from V and 6 bases from J; bases unmatched to any gene: 7. The CDR3 runs to 14 residues.

The CDR3 coding sequence is TGTGCCAGCAGAGTAGCGGGGGGTCTTTCCTACGAGCAGTACTTC. Translated: CASRVAGGLSYEQYF. The chain combines TRBV2 with TRBJ2-7, with TRBD2 identical over 10 bases. This CDR3 comprises 15 residues. The germline CDR1 and CDR2 sequences are SNHLY and FYNNEI. V was clipped by 6 bases and J by 1 base; unmatched bases: 6.

The chain is built from TRBV5-6 and TRBJ1-2, with TRBD1 matching 8 bases. The V gene's germline CDR1 is SGHDT and CDR2 YYEEEE. The CDR3 is 16 residues long. The V gene end was trimmed by 4 bases and the J gene end by 3 bases; junction bases not matched to a gene: 11. CDR3 region: CASSMMMGQEDYGYTF. The CDR3 bases are TGTGCCAGCAGCATGATGATGGGACAGGAGGACTATGGCTACACCTTC.

This clone was seen once. The chain joins TRBV12-3 or TRBV12-4 to TRBJ1-2; D is unresolved. This CDR3 is 12 amino acids long. V lost 3 bases to trimming and J lost 8 bases, with 10 bases between them. DNA for the CDR3: TGTGCCAGCAGTTTCCCCCTAGGAGGCTACACCTTC. Amino acids: CASSFPLGGYTF.

This chain joins TRBV28 and TRBJ2-7; TRBD1 aligns across 8 bases. Germline-derived CDR1 and CDR2 are MDHEN and SYDVKM. Unmatched junction bases numbered 16, after V lost 4 bases and J lost 5 bases. The CDR3 totals 17 residues. The CDR3: CASSSTGTGTRVHEQYV. CDR3 bases: TGTGCCAGCAGTTCTACCGGGACAGGCACCCGAGTCCACGAGCAGTACGTC.